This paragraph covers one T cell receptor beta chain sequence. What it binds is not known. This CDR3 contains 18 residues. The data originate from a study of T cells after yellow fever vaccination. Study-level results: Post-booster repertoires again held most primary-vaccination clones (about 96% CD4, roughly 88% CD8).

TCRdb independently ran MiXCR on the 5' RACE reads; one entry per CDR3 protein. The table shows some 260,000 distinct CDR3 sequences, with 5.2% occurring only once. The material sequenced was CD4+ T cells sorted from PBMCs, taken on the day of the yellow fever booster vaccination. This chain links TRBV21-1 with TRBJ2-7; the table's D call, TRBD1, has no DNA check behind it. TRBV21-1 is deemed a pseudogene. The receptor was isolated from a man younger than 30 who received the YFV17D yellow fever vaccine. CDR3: CASTLVERYRTGLYEQYV. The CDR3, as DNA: TGTGCCAGCACGCTGGTGGAGAGGTATAGGACAGGGTTATACGAGCAGTACGTC.